This TCR beta chain was documented in a study of shared clonotypes between healthy human individuals. The overall study: Per donor, three plates held CD4 naive cells, three held CD4 memory, two held CD8 naive and one held CD8 memory.

As regards this clone: The antigen remains undetermined.

Each subset's genomic DNA was shared equally among a number of immunoSEQ plates. The method was immunoSEQ multiplex PCR; TCRdb's version includes in-frame clones alone and lacks a portion of them. The profile shows some 2.4 million clones, 93% of them singletons. General study results and limits: Investigators collected only blood, and repertoires in tissues likely differ.

This clonotype was sampled from a young man in good health. Some clones in this sample may be carry-over from other donors' samples. Sample: naive CD4+ T cells from PBMCs. As for subset: CD45RA+ positively selected.

The CDR3 loop reads CASSLTATNTEAFF. The CDR3 DNA reads as TGTGCCAGCAGCTTGACAGCAACGAACACTGAAGCTTTCTTT. The chain uses TRBV7-8 and TRBJ1-1; the D gene is possibly TRBD1 (5 bases). The CDR3 has 14 residues. Germline loops: CDR1 SGHVS, CDR2 FQNEAQ. Deletions cut 3 bases from V and 1 base from J, with 9 bases between. Together with reference TRBV7-8 and TRBJ1-1, the CDR3 gives the full variable domain: GAGVSQSPRYKVAKRGQDVALRCDPISGHVSLFWYQQALGQGPEFLTYFQNEAQLDKSGLPSDRFFAERPEGSVSTLKIQRTQQEDSAVYLCASSLTATNTEAFFGQGTRLTVV.